Listed here are 27 T cell receptor beta chains from one sample, sequenced in a study of blood T cell repertoires in COVID-19. TCRdb's table, derived via immunoSEQ multiplex PCR, lists solely in-frame clones and lacks some. Here the sample spans tens of thousands of clones, around 75% being singletons. Material: peripheral blood. Receptors were obtained from a man at least 80 years old with acute or convalescent COVID-19.

The chain is built from TRBV5-1 and TRBJ2-1; D might be TRBD1 (5 bases). V was shortened by 1 base and J by 3 bases, with 11 bases between the two germline ends. CDR3 size: 15 residues. Germline V CDR1 and CDR2: SGHRS, YFSETQ. In DNA, the CDR3 is TGCGCCAGCAGCTTGTTAGGGGATTTCTACAATGAGCAGTTCTTC. Amino acid sequence: CASSLLGDFYNEQFF.

There are many counts of this clone. The V and J genes are TRBV19 and TRBJ2-3, with 7 bases lining up with TRBD2. V lost 0 bases and J lost 5; bases outside the gene matches: 8. The V gene's germline CDR1 is LNHDA and CDR2 SQIVND (reference sequence). This CDR3 spans 16 amino acids. The CDR3 nucleotides read TGTGCCAGTAGTATAGACATCCGGCTAGCGGTAGATACGCAGTATTTT. Its protein product is CASSIDIRLAVDTQYF.

This clone was seen only once. The V and J genes are TRBV5-1 and TRBJ2-3, with 8 positions matching TRBD1. J gave up 1 base and V 0 bases, and 4 bases lay outside the gene matches. CDR1 is SGHRS, CDR2 YFSETQ, per germline. The CDR3 is made up of 16 amino acids. The CDR3, as DNA: TGCGCCAGCAGCTTGGCCCCAGGGGGCGGCACAGATACGCAGTATTTT. This encodes CASSLAPGGGTDTQYF.

DNA of the CDR3: TGCGCCAGCAGCTTGGAACAGGGGGCGCTTTCACCCCTCCACTTT. It is translated as CASSLEQGALSPLHF. The chain recombines TRBV5-1 with TRBJ1-6; the match to TRBD1 covers 9 bases. Germline V lookup: CDR1 SGHRS, CDR2 YFSETQ. With V trimmed by 0 bases and J by 9 bases, 4 bases remained unmatched. The CDR3 contains 15 residues.

The genes are TRBV14 and TRBJ1-5; no firm D call. This CDR3 region has 13 residues. Germline V gene lookup returns CDR1 SGHDN and CDR2 FVKESK. V was trimmed by 4 bases and J by 3 bases, leaving 7 bases between them. The CDR3 loop reads CASSRATNQPQHF. The CDR3 nucleotides read TGTGCCAGCAGCCGAGCAACCAATCAGCCCCAGCATTTT.

The V call is TRBV12-3 or TRBV12-4, the J call TRBJ2-7; 7 bases fit TRBD1. The ends lost 6 bases at V and 1 base at J; junction bases unmatched: 3. The CDR3 has 13 amino acids. Here the CDR3 DNA reads TGTGCCAGCAGAAGGGACAGATCCTACGAGCAGTACTTC. Translated, it gives CASRRDRSYEQYF.

The V gene is TRBV5-1, the J gene TRBJ1-1; weak D call: TRBD1 (6 bases). From germline, CDR1 is SGHRS and CDR2 YFSETQ. This CDR3 spans 14 amino acids. V shed 6 bases and J shed 0 bases, with 12 bases lying between them. This CDR3 is CASTWGPMNTEAFF. The CDR3 DNA reads as TGCGCCAGCACCTGGGGGCCGATGAACACTGAAGCTTTCTTT.

DNA for the CDR3: TGTGCCAGCAGCGAACCTCAGGGCACCGGGGAGCTGTTTTTT. Translated: CASSEPQGTGELFF. The rearrangement links TRBV7-9 to TRBJ2-2, with TRBD1 as a possible D gene (5 bases). The V and J ends lost 5 bases and 4 bases respectively, with 11 bases between them. The CDR3 totals 14 residues. Germline V CDR1 and CDR2: SEHNR, FQNEAQ (reference sequence).

This chain connects TRBV6-5 to TRBJ1-5; unclear D gene. This CDR3 has 15 amino acids. Germline loops: CDR1 MNHEY, CDR2 SVGAGI. The V end lost 5 bases, the J end lost 3 bases, and 14 bases lay between the germline ends. The CDR3: CASSPSRQANQPQHF. The CDR3, as DNA: TGTGCCAGCAGTCCGTCAAGGCAGGCCAATCAGCCCCAGCATTTT.

The chain combines TRBV12-3 or TRBV12-4 with TRBJ2-3; TRBD1 is a possible D gene (5 bases). CDR3 length: 13 amino acids. Trimming pared 8 bases from V and 3 bases from J, leaving 12 bases between. This CDR3 reads CASGRRGTDTQYF. The DNA of the CDR3 is TGTGCCAGCGGCAGAAGGGGAACAGATACGCAGTATTTT.

The V call is TRBV12-5, the J call TRBJ1-1, with 10 bases that match TRBD1. Trimming took 2 bases from V and 0 from J; bases not matched to a gene: 6. Per germline, CDR1 LGHNT and CDR2 FRNRAP. The CDR3 has 17 amino acids. The CDR3 is CASGLPGTGVMNTEAFF. DNA of the CDR3: TGTGCTAGTGGTTTGCCCGGGACAGGGGTAATGAACACTGAAGCTTTCTTT.

This clone was seen a single time. V and J are TRBV2 and TRBJ2-6, with TRBD1 matching 8 bases. Per the germline V gene, CDR1 is SNHLY and CDR2 is FYNNEI. The CDR3 consists of 14 residues. The trim removed 8 bases at V and 2 bases at J, leaving 2 bases unmatched. The CDR3 DNA is TGTGCCAGCGCAGGGGGCACTGGGGCCAACGTCCTGACTTTC. Protein sequence: CASAGGTGANVLTF.

V usage is TRBV28 and J usage is TRBJ1-2; no firm D call. The germline V and J ends were trimmed by 6 bases and 4 bases, with 12 bases remaining between them. The CDR3 has 13 amino acids. Looked up from germline, CDR1 is MDHEN and CDR2 is SYDVKM. CDR3 amino acids: CASSLDVVYGYTF. For the CDR3, the DNA is TGTGCCAGCAGCCTAGACGTGGTCTATGGCTACACCTTC.

The V gene is TRBV2, the J gene TRBJ1-4, with TRBD1 identical over 10 bases. J gave up 8 bases and V 6 bases, and 3 bases lay outside the gene matches. The CDR3 length is 13 residues. The germline V gene has CDR1 SNHLY and CDR2 FYNNEI. Here the CDR3 reads CASRRQGAEKLFF. CDR3 coding DNA: TGTGCCAGCAGGCGACAGGGGGCGGAAAAACTGTTTTTT. The entire variable domain, with the rest obtained from reference TRBV2 and TRBJ1-4, is as follows: EPEVTQTPSHQVTQMGQEVILRCVPISNHLYFYWYRQILGQKVEFLVSFYNNEISEKSEIFDDQFSVERPDGSNFTLKIRSTKLEDSAMYFCASRRQGAEKLFFGSGTQLSVL.

This rearrangement joins TRBV6-5 to TRBJ2-7, with D perhaps matching TRBD1 (6 bases). The germline V gene has CDR1 MNHEY and CDR2 SVGAGI. Between the trimmed V and J ends, which lost 7 bases and 6 bases, there was a span of 16 bases. This CDR3 has 13 residues. This chain's CDR3 is CASTLDRITEQYF. Written as DNA, the CDR3 is TGTGCCAGCACCCTCGACAGGATTACCGAGCAGTACTTC.

V and J are TRBV20-1 and TRBJ1-2, with TRBD1 matching over 9 bases. Germline V gene sequence: CDR1 DFQATT, CDR2 SNEGSKA (reference sequence). After removal of 3 bases from V and 7 bases from J, the junction contained 9 bases not matched to a gene. The CDR3 spans 14 residues. The CDR3 protein is CSASTGQGISGYTF. CDR3 nucleotides: TGCAGTGCTAGTACCGGACAGGGGATTAGTGGCTACACCTTC.

The V call is TRBV2, the J call TRBJ2-5; TRBD1 agrees at 7 bases. The V gene end was trimmed by 6 bases and the J gene end by 2 bases; junction bases not matched to a gene: 6. There are 14 residues in the CDR3. The germline V gene encodes CDR1 SNHLY and CDR2 FYNNEI. CDR3 sequence reads: CASRRQGLQETQYF. The CDR3 DNA is TGTGCCAGCAGGAGACAGGGTCTTCAAGAGACCCAGTACTTC.

This sequence joins TRBV6-5 and TRBJ2-1; D is possibly TRBD1 (5 bases). The germline V and J ends were trimmed by 6 bases and 6 bases, with 18 bases remaining between them. The CDR3 runs 15 residues. CDR1 is MNHEY and CDR2 is SVGAGI in the germline V gene. CDR3 sequence (DNA): TGTGCCAGCAGAGCCCCAGGGATAGGGGCCAATGAGCAGTTCTTC. As protein: CASRAPGIGANEQFF.

This clone was counted between two and nine times. The genes are TRBV18 and TRBJ1-2; a weak D match, TRBD1 (6 bases). CDR1 is KGHSH and CDR2 is LQKENI in the germline V gene. With 4 bases removed from V and 7 bases from J, the gap between germline ends came to 19 bases. The length of the CDR3 is 15 residues. The CDR3 DNA reads TGTGCCAGCTCACTAATTGCACAGGGAGAGGCTGGCTACACCTTC. Translating it yields CASSLIAQGEAGYTF.

The chain joins TRBV30 to TRBJ2-1; 10 nucleotides line up with TRBD2. The CDR3 is made up of 16 amino acids. Germline CDR1 GTSNPN, CDR2 SVGIG (reference sequence). With 2 bases clipped from V and 2 bases from J, the junction kept 6 bases outside the gene matches. CDR3 region: CAWSHLAGVPYNEQFF. The CDR3 DNA reads as TGTGCCTGGAGTCATCTAGCGGGAGTCCCCTACAATGAGCAGTTCTTC.

The V call is TRBV7-9, the J call TRBJ2-5, with no clear D. Trimming cost V 3 bases and J 1 base, with 15 bases left between them. The CDR3 consists of 16 residues. Germline loops: CDR1 SEHNR, CDR2 FQNEAQ (reference sequence). The CDR3 reads CASSLPLRGTQETQYF. CDR3 DNA: TGTGCCAGCAGCTTGCCCCTACGAGGAACCCAAGAGACCCAGTACTTC.

V and J are TRBV6-5 and TRBJ2-5, with 8 bases identical to TRBD2. This CDR3 is 15 amino acids long. From germline, CDR1 is MNHEY and CDR2 SVGAGI. V was pared by 5 bases and J by 2 bases, with 7 bases of the junction left unmatched. CDR3 sequence reads: CASSQFAGGQETQYF. The DNA for the CDR3 is TGTGCCAGCAGTCAGTTTGCGGGGGGACAAGAGACCCAGTACTTC.

The CDR3, as DNA: TGTGCCAGCAGCTTAACGAGGACTAGCGTGAAGCAGTACTTC. It codes for CASSLTRTSVKQYF. J is TRBJ2-7 and V is TRBV7-9; TRBD2 matches 9 bases. Trimming took 2 bases from V and 8 from J; bases not matched to a gene: 7. The CDR3 length is 14 residues. Germline lookup yields CDR1 SEHNR and CDR2 FQNEAQ (reference sequence).

This chain joins TRBV4-2 and TRBJ2-3, with 9 bases lining up with TRBD1. The CDR3 runs to 16 residues. Germline values: CDR1 LGHNA, CDR2 YNFKEQ. V lost 1 base and J lost 4; bases outside the gene matches: 6. The CDR3 DNA reads TGTGCCAGCAGCCAAGCGGCGGGACAGGGTCCAGATACGCAGTATTTT. Encoded protein: CASSQAAGQGPDTQYF.

This clone was recorded a few times. The rearrangement links TRBV27 to TRBJ2-2; D might be TRBD1 (5 bases). The CDR3 covers 14 residues. CDR1 is MNHEY and CDR2 is SMNVEV in the germline V gene (reference sequence). The germline V and J ends were trimmed by 5 bases and 10 bases, with 17 bases remaining between them. This chain's CDR3 is CASSPRTSSKELFF. For the CDR3, the DNA is TGTGCCAGCAGTCCCCGGACATCGTCAAAGGAGCTGTTTTTT.

This clone was seen many times. The chain has TRBV19 and TRBJ1-1; no definite D call. The V gene lost 7 bases and the J gene lost 1 base, with 10 bases spanning the gap. Per germline, CDR1 LNHDA and CDR2 SQIVND (reference sequence). This CDR3 comprises 13 residues. In DNA form, the CDR3 reads TGTGCCAGTACCCGAGGAGGGAACACTGAAGCTTTCTTT. This codes for CASTRGGNTEAFF.

V usage is TRBV13 and J usage is TRBJ2-1; maybe TRBD2 (6 bases). CDR1 and CDR2 from the germline V gene are PRHDT and FYEKMQ (reference sequence). Trimming took off 6 bases at V and 6 bases at J, with 12 bases between the two ends. This CDR3 has 13 residues. CDR3: CASRRGLLNEQFF. The CDR3 DNA sequence: TGTGCCAGCAGGAGGGGACTGCTCAATGAGCAGTTCTTC.